This TCR beta chain emerged from a study of blood T cell repertoires in COVID-19. This CDR3 is built from 12 residues. V trimming: 5 bases; J trimming: 6 bases; junction bases outside the gene matches: 1. TCRdb keeps only in-frame clones here, not all; method: immunoSEQ multiplex PCR. Of about 300,000 clones in the sample, about 85% were seen once. This sequence originates from a woman aged 25 to 39 who had been exposed to COVID-19. The sample consisted of PBMCs or T cells enriched from blood (not recorded which). The chain combines TRBV12-3 or TRBV12-4 with TRBJ2-5; 9 bases agree with TRBD2. This CDR3 is CASSSGGKTQYF. DNA of the CDR3: TGTGCCAGCAGTAGCGGGGGGAAGACCCAGTACTTC.